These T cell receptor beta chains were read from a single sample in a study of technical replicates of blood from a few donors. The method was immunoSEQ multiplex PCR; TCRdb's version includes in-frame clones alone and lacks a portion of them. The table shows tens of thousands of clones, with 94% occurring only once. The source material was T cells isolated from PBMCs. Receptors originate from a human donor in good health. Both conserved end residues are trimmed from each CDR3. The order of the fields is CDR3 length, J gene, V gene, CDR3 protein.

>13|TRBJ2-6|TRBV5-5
ASSRVNSGANVLT
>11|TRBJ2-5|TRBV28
ASSFSGQETQY
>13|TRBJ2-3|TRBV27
ASCHQPLGADTQY
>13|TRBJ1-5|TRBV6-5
ASSLSGTGHQPQH
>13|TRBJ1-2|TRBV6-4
ASSHNPDRVGGYT
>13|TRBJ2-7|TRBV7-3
ASSSSGRAPYEQY
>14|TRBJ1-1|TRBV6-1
ASSGLPNRVHTEAF
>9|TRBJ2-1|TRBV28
ASSLRDSQF
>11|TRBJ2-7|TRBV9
ASGTGGFYEQY
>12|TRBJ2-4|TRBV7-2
ASTRFEAKNIQY
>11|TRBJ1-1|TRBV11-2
ASSPQGATEAF
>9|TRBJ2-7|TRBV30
AWSRGNEQY
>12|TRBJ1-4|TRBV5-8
ASSWPRTAEKLF
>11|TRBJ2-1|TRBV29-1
SGTLPGIEEQF
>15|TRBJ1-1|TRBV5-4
ASSFPDGQGVNTEAF
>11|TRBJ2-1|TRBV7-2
ASSLDRDLVPF
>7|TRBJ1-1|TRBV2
ASTLEAF
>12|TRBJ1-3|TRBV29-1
SVEDGGYGNTIY
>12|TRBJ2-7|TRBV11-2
ASSTGTSVYEQY
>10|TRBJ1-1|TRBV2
ASRMKGTEAF
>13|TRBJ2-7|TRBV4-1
ASSQVPGLGYEQY
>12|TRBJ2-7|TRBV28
ASSLVGAGYEQY
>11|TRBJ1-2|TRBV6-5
ASSRRRGYGYT
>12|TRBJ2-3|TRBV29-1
SVVSSGIGDTQY
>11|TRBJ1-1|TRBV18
ASLGGENTEAF
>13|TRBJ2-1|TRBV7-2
ASNNPAGVGNEQF
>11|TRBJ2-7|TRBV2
ASSRGSFYEQY
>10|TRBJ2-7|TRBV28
ASRSDSYEQY
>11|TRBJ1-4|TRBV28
ASRLTGDEKLF
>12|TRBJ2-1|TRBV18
ASSTGLAYNEQF
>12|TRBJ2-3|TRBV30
AWNLAGATDTQY
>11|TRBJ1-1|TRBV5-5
ASSSGPGAEAF
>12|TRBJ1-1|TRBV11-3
ASSLDQTVGEAF
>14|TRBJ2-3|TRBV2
ASSDSLAGDTDTQY
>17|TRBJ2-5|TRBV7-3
ASSVSGLAGGPRGETQY
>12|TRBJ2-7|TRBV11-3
ASTWTGEAGEQY
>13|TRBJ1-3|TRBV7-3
ASSLIPDSGNTIY
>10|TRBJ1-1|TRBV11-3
ASSLGQGAAF
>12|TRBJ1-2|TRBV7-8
ASSLAGGYYGYT
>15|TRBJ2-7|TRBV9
ASSIGLTSGTPYEQY
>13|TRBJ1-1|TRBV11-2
ASSLSNRMKTEAF
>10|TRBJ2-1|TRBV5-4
ASSLTTNEQF
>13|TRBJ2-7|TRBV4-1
ASSQEGTGFYEQY
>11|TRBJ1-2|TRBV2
ASSERVFYGYT
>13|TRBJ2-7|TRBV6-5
ASSYAGTGAYEQY
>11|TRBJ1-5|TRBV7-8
ASSPSTGRAQH
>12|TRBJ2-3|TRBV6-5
ASRWTRYTDTQY
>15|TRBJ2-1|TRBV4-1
ASSQDPLAEIYNEQF